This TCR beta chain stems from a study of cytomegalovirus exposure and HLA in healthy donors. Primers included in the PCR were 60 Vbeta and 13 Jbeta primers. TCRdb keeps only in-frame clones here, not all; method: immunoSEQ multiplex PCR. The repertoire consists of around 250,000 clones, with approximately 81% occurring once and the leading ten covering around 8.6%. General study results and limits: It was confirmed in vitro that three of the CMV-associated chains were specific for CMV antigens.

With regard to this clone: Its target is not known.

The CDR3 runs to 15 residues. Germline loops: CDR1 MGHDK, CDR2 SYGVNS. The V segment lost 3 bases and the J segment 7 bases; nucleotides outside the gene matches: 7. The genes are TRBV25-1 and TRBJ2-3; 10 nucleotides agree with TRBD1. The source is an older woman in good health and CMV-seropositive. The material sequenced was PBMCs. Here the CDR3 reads CASSDGTGVLNTQYF. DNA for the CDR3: TGTGCCAGCAGTGACGGGACAGGGGTTTTGAATACGCAGTATTTT.